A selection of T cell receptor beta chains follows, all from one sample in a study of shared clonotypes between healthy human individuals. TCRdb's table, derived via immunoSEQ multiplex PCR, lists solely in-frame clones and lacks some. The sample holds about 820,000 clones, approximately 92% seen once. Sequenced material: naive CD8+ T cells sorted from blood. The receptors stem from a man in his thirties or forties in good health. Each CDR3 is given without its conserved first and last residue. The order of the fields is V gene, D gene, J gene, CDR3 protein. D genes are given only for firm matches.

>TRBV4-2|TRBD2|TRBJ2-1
ASSQQGLAGIYEQF
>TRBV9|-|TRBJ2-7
ASSVDPGMALYEQY
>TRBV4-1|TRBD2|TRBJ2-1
ASSPATSGQNEQF
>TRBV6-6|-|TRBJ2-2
ASSYQGTNTGELF
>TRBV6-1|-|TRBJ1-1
ASSEKGQQTEAF
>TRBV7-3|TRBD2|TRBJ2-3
ASSLTPAGMDTQY
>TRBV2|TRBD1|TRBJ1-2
ASGDRVYGYT
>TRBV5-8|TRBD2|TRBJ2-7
ASSPGTSVYEQY
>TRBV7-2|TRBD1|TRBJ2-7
ASSSGTGGYEQY
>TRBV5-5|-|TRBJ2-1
ASSLEGKMGYNEQF
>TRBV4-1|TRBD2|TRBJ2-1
ASSYAGGNYNEQF
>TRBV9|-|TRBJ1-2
ASSAHPRRTDDYGYT
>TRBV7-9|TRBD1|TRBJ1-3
ASETGAGPRNTIY
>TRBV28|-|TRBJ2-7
ASRPGHMYEQY
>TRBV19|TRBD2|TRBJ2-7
ASSGAGEGTRRYEQY
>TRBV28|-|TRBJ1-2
ASTRGKISYT
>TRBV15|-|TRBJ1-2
ATSSAETGYGYT
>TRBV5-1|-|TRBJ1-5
ASSLLGNSNQPQH
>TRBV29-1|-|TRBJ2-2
SVVVSNTGELF
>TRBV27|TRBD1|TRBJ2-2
ASSPRGRGTGELF
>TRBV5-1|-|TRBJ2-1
ASSLGGGLSYNEQF
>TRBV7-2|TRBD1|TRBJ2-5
ASSLDRRQGAGETQY
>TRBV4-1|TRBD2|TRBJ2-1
ASSQDIRASGRFNEQF